Presented here are 27 T cell receptor beta chains from one specimen sequenced in a study of CD8+ T cells in alopecia areata. After isolation, RNA underwent reverse transcription to generate cDNA as the sequencing template. The data were produced by immunoSEQ multiplex PCR, yet TCRdb's version contains in-frame clones alone and is incomplete. There are over 100,000 clones in the sample; less than 75% occur only once, and about 12% lies in the top ten. The treatment denotes: oral pan-JAK inhibitor, 5-10 mg twice daily. The input for sequencing was CD8+ T cells sorted from blood, taken at week 24, from a patient treated with tofacitinib. These receptor sequences come from a human donor with alopecia areata.

The rearrangement links TRBV30 to TRBJ2-2; 8 nucleotides line up with TRBD1. CDR1 is GTSNPN and CDR2 is SVGIG in the germline V gene (reference sequence). V lost 0 bases to trimming and J lost 9 bases; unmatched junction nucleotides: 9. The length of the CDR3 is 15 residues. The CDR3 DNA reads TGTGCCTGGAGTGTACAGGGGGAGCACTCCCGGGAGCTGTTTTTT. Translating gives CAWSVQGEHSRELFF.

This clone appeared once. DNA of the CDR3: TGTGCCAGCAGACCCCGGGACGGTATGAACACTGAAGCTTTCTTT. Translating it yields CASRPRDGMNTEAFF. This chain connects TRBV27 to TRBJ1-1; a weak D match, TRBD1 (5 bases). Deletions cut 6 bases from V and 0 bases from J, with 14 bases between. The CDR3 consists of 15 residues. Germline CDR1 and CDR2: MNHEY and SMNVEV (reference sequence).

The chain links TRBV7-2 to TRBJ2-1, with 8 bases lining up with TRBD2. This CDR3 region has 15 residues. Germline CDR1 SGHTA, CDR2 FQGNSA. The ends lost 3 bases at V and 7 bases at J; junction bases unmatched: 8. CDR3 in amino acids: CASSFETSAGNEQFF. The DNA of the CDR3 is TGTGCCAGCAGCTTCGAGACTAGCGCAGGGAATGAGCAGTTCTTC.

This clone was counted only a few times. Other DNA sequences within the sample encode an identical CDR3. This chain joins TRBV9 and TRBJ2-1; D gene uncertain. CDR1 and CDR2 from the germline V gene are SGDLS and YYNGEE. The CDR3 covers 11 residues. The V and J ends lost 2 bases and 8 bases respectively, with 5 bases between them. The CDR3 spells CASSVGDEQFF. The CDR3 nucleotides read TGTGCCAGCAGCGTTGGGGATGAGCAGTTCTTC.

This clone showed up just a few times. The CDR3: CASSYGTSTYEQYF. Written as DNA, the CDR3 is TGTGCCAGCAGCTACGGGACTAGCACCTACGAGCAGTACTTC. V usage is TRBV5-6 and J usage is TRBJ2-7, with TRBD2 matching 9 bases. Germline V gives CDR1 SGHDT, CDR2 YYEEEE. Germline trimming cut 3 bases from V and 2 bases from J; bases unmatched to any gene: 3. There are 14 residues in the CDR3. The full variable domain, in which reference TRBV5-6 and TRBJ2-7 provide the parts outside the CDR3, is DAGVTQSPTHLIKTRGQQVTLRCSPKSGHDTVSWYQQALGQGPQFIFQYYEEEERQRGNFPDRFSGHQFPNYSSELNVNALLLGDSALYLCASSYGTSTYEQYFGPGTRLTVT.

This clone was seen a handful of times. This sequence joins TRBV7-2 and TRBJ2-5, with 9 bases lining up with TRBD1. From germline, CDR1 is SGHTA and CDR2 FQGNSA. Germline trimming cut 1 base from V and 7 bases from J; bases unmatched to any gene: 19. The length of the CDR3 is 19 residues. CDR3 in DNA: TGTGCCAGCAGCTTAGGGTTGGGAAAGGGACAGGGTCGGAAAGTGACCCAGTACTTC. This translates into CASSLGLGKGQGRKVTQYF.

Written as DNA, the CDR3 is TGCGCCAGCAGCCGCGGTAGCGGGGTCACAGATACGCAGTATTTT. This gives the protein CASSRGSGVTDTQYF. The V gene is TRBV5-1, the J gene TRBJ2-3, with TRBD2 matching over 8 bases. This CDR3 comprises 15 residues. CDR1 SGHRS and CDR2 YFSETQ come from the germline V gene. The junction had 6 bases not matched to a gene; V was cut back by 4 bases and J by 2 bases.

The rearrangement joins TRBV29-1 to TRBJ1-1; 8 bases agree with TRBD1. Germline loops: CDR1 SQVTM, CDR2 ANQGSEA. J gave up 5 bases and V 8 bases, and 10 bases lay outside the gene matches. The CDR3 is 13 amino acids. CDR3: CSSDRGTRTEAFF. The DNA for the CDR3 is TGCAGCTCCGACAGGGGAACCAGGACTGAAGCTTTCTTT. Supplemented by reference TRBV29-1 and TRBJ1-1, the full variable domain reads SAVISQKPSRDICQRGTSLTIQCQVDSQVTMMFWYRQQPGQSLTLIATANQGSEATYESGFVIDKFPISRPNLTFSTLTVSNMSPEDSSIYLCSSDRGTRTEAFFGQGTRLTVV.

The chain employs TRBV29-1 and TRBJ1-2; possible D gene TRBD1, 5 bases. Germline V lookup: CDR1 SQVTM, CDR2 ANQGSEA. V lost 7 bases and J lost 0, with 21 bases in between. CDR3 size: 16 residues. Written as DNA, the CDR3 is TGCAGCGGGGTTAGGGGCCTGTTGCCCCCTAACTATGGCTACACCTTC. This encodes CSGVRGLLPPNYGYTF. Drawing the rest from reference TRBV29-1 and TRBJ1-2, the complete variable domain is SAVISQKPSRDICQRGTSLTIQCQVDSQVTMMFWYRQQPGQSLTLIATANQGSEATYESGFVIDKFPISRPNLTFSTLTVSNMSPEDSSIYLCSGVRGLLPPNYGYTFGSGTRLTVV.

J is TRBJ2-7 and V is TRBV6-5; D is unclear. CDR1 MNHEY and CDR2 SVGAGI come from the germline V gene. CDR3 length equals 12 residues. Trimming left V 9 bases short and J 2 bases short, with 11 bases between. This chain's CDR3 is CASSPNPYEQYF. CDR3 bases: TGTGCCAGTAGCCCAAACCCCTACGAGCAGTACTTC.

V is TRBV14 and J is TRBJ1-4; D is perhaps TRBD1 (5 bases). Trimming left V 3 bases short and J 5 bases short, with 10 bases between. This CDR3 region has 14 residues. Germline assignment: CDR1 SGHDN and CDR2 FVKESK. Here the CDR3 reads CASSHLGPNEKLFF. CDR3 DNA: TGTGCCAGCAGCCATCTGGGACCAAATGAAAAACTGTTTTTT.

The chain couples TRBV14 to TRBJ1-5; TRBD1 might be the D (5 bases). The CDR3 loop spans 13 amino acids. Germline CDR1 is SGHDN and CDR2 is FVKESK. V was shortened by 4 bases and J by 4 bases, with 8 bases between the two germline ends. The CDR3 spells CASSPEGNQPQHF. In DNA, the CDR3 is TGTGCCAGCAGCCCAGAGGGGAATCAGCCCCAGCATTTT.

The rearrangement joins TRBV9 to TRBJ2-3, with 7 bases fitting TRBD1. The CDR3 contains 16 residues. V dropped 3 bases and J dropped 2; count of bases not matched to a gene: 9. Germline V gene data show CDR1 as SGDLS and CDR2 as YYNGEE. DNA for the CDR3: TGTGCCAGCAGCGCACAGGGGTGGTTTAACACAGATACGCAGTATTTT. Translation: CASSAQGWFNTDTQYF. Combining the CDR3 with reference TRBV9 and TRBJ2-3 gives the whole variable domain DSGVTQTPKHLITATGQRVTLRCSPRSGDLSVYWYQQSLDQGLQFLIQYYNGEERAKGNILERFSAQQFPDLHSELNLSSLELGDSALYFCASSAQGWFNTDTQYFGPGTRLTVL.

The rearrangement joins TRBV27 to TRBJ2-1; the D is unclear. Germline assignment: CDR1 MNHEY and CDR2 SMNVEV (reference sequence). The CDR3 sequence is 14 residues long. With 4 bases removed from V and 7 bases from J, the gap between germline ends came to 14 bases. The CDR3 DNA reads as TGTGCCAGCAGTTCCAGAATCCCCGGGAATGAGCAGTTCTTC. Encoded protein: CASSSRIPGNEQFF.

This clone occurred a few times. This may stem from a read error, because a much larger clone lies one nucleotide away. The CDR3 nucleotides read TGTGCCAGCAGCTTCCCAGGGGACACCGGGGAGCTGTTTTTT. It specifies CASSFPGDTGELFF. The chain combines TRBV5-6 with TRBJ2-2; a weak D match, TRBD1 (6 bases). Germline V CDR1 and CDR2: SGHDT, YYEEEE. The CDR3 loop spans 14 amino acids. Deletions cut 2 bases from V and 3 bases from J, with 8 bases between. The full variable domain, completed using reference TRBV5-6 and TRBJ2-2, is DAGVTQSPTHLIKTRGQQVTLRCSPKSGHDTVSWYQQALGQGPQFIFQYYEEEERQRGNFPDRFSGHQFPNYSSELNVNALLLGDSALYLCASSFPGDTGELFFGEGSRLTVL.

V and J are TRBV19 and TRBJ2-1; D is undetermined. The CDR3 is 12 amino acids. The germline V gene has CDR1 LNHDA and CDR2 SQIVND (reference sequence). V was shortened by 6 bases and J by 4 bases, with 7 bases between the two germline ends. CDR3 in amino acids: CASSLGYNEQFF. As DNA, the CDR3 is TGTGCCAGTAGCCTAGGATACAATGAGCAGTTCTTC.

This clone occurred a few times. J is TRBJ1-1 and V is TRBV27, with TRBD1 matching over 8 bases. The CDR3 has 14 amino acids. Per the germline V gene, CDR1 is MNHEY and CDR2 is SMNVEV (reference sequence). V lost 6 bases, J lost 10 bases, and 13 bases stayed unmatched. Written as DNA, the CDR3 is TGTGCCAGCAGCCAAATGGTACCTGGACAGGGAGCTTTCTTT. Encoded protein: CASSQMVPGQGAFF.

The chain joins TRBV9 to TRBJ2-1, with D tentatively TRBD2 (7 bases). V was pared by 2 bases and J by 9 bases, with 24 bases between. This CDR3 has 17 amino acids. Germline values: CDR1 SGDLS, CDR2 YYNGEE. As DNA, the CDR3 is TGTGCCAGCAGCGTGTCCCGCGGGGGCCCCGGGTGGAGTGAGCAGTTCTTC. Protein sequence: CASSVSRGGPGWSEQFF.

The rearrangement links TRBV13 to TRBJ2-3; 16 nucleotides match TRBD2. The V segment lost 4 bases and the J segment 3 bases; nucleotides outside the gene matches: 4. From germline, CDR1 is PRHDT and CDR2 FYEKMQ (reference sequence). The CDR3 spans 17 residues. CDR3 nucleotides: TGTGCCAGCAGCTGGGGACTAGCGGGGGGGCTTACAGATACGCAGTATTTT. It is translated as CASSWGLAGGLTDTQYF.

The J gene is TRBJ1-1, the V gene TRBV6-5; a weak D match, TRBD1 (6 bases). Germline V gene data show CDR1 as MNHEY and CDR2 as SVGAGI. This CDR3 contains 16 residues. Trimming took off 1 base at V and 7 bases at J, with 19 bases between the two ends. CDR3: CASSYLTPGAHYEAFF. The CDR3 nucleotides read TGTGCCAGCAGTTACTTAACCCCGGGGGCGCATTATGAAGCTTTCTTT.

This clone was picked up a small number of times. The gene calls are TRBV7-9 and TRBJ2-5; maybe TRBD1 (5 bases). Per the germline V gene, CDR1 is SEHNR and CDR2 is FQNEAQ (reference sequence). The V end lost 4 bases, the J end lost 1 base, and 7 bases lay between the germline ends. The CDR3 runs to 13 residues. The CDR3 nucleotides are TGTGCCAGCAGCTGGACAACCCAAGAGACCCAGTACTTC. The encoded protein is CASSWTTQETQYF. The whole variable domain, filled in from reference TRBV7-9 and TRBJ2-5, reads DTGVSQNPRHKITKRGQNVTFRCDPISEHNRLYWYRQTLGQGPEFLTYFQNEAQLEKSRLLSDRFSAERPKGSFSTLEIQRTEQGDSAMYLCASSWTTQETQYFGPGTRLLVL.

V usage is TRBV5-6 and J usage is TRBJ1-5; D possibly corresponds to TRBD1 (5 bases). The germline gives CDR1 SGHDT, CDR2 YYEEEE. Trimming stripped 0 bases from V and 2 bases from J, with 9 bases between. The CDR3 loop spans 15 amino acids. The DNA of the CDR3 is TGTGCCAGCAGCTTGGTAAGGGACGGCAATCAGCCCCAGCATTTT. Translation gives CASSLVRDGNQPQHF.

This clone came up a few times. The CDR3: CASSLRDSGEQYF. In nucleotides, the CDR3 is TGTGCCAGCAGCTTAAGGGACAGCGGCGAGCAGTACTTC. This rearrangement joins TRBV7-3 to TRBJ2-7; 7 positions agree with TRBD1. This CDR3 comprises 13 residues. Losses at the gene ends were 1 base for V and 6 bases for J; bases not matched to a gene: 3. CDR1 is SGHTA, CDR2 FQGTGA, per germline. Combining the CDR3 with reference TRBV7-3 and TRBJ2-7 gives the whole variable domain GAGVSQTPSNKVTEKGKYVELRCDPISGHTALYWYRQSLGQGPEFLIYFQGTGAADDSGLPNDRFFAVRPEGSVSTLKIQRTERGDSAVYLCASSLRDSGEQYFGPGTRLTVT.

The chain has TRBV10-2 and TRBJ1-6; D gene unclear. Germline V lookup: CDR1 WSHSY, CDR2 SAAADI. This CDR3 is built from 13 residues. V lost 6 bases and J 4 bases, leaving 7 bases between the germline ends. CDR3 DNA sequence: TGCGCCAGCAGGGTGGAGTATAATTCACCCCTCCACTTT. The encoded protein is CASRVEYNSPLHF.

The chain couples TRBV4-1 to TRBJ1-5, with a possible D match to TRBD1 (6 bases). CDR3 size: 15 residues. Germline lookup yields CDR1 MGHRA and CDR2 YSYEKL. V shed 1 base and J shed 1 base, with 8 bases lying between them. The CDR3 coding sequence is TGCGCCAGCAGCCAAGGCCAGGGGAGCAATCAGCCCCAGCATTTT. This sequence encodes CASSQGQGSNQPQHF.

The chain is built from TRBV29-1 and TRBJ2-5, with TRBD2 matching 11 bases. Germline V CDR1 and CDR2: SQVTM, ANQGSEA. V shed 4 bases and J 0 bases; nucleotides not matched to a gene: 7. This CDR3 is built from 16 residues. The CDR3 protein is CSVAPSGGRYQETQYF. In DNA form, the CDR3 reads TGCAGCGTTGCCCCTAGCGGGGGGAGGTACCAAGAGACCCAGTACTTC. The entire variable domain, with the rest obtained from reference TRBV29-1 and TRBJ2-5, is as follows: SAVISQKPSRDICQRGTSLTIQCQVDSQVTMMFWYRQQPGQSLTLIATANQGSEATYESGFVIDKFPISRPNLTFSTLTVSNMSPEDSSIYLCSVAPSGGRYQETQYFGPGTRLLVL.

This clone was found once. The genes are TRBV5-1 and TRBJ1-6, with a weak D call TRBD1 (6 bases). Deletions cut 4 bases from V and 8 bases from J, with 13 bases between. In germline, CDR1 is SGHRS, CDR2 YFSETQ. The CDR3 covers 14 residues. The CDR3 sequence is CASSQGGGYSPLHF. The CDR3, as DNA: TGCGCCAGCAGCCAAGGAGGGGGTTATTCACCCCTCCACTTT.